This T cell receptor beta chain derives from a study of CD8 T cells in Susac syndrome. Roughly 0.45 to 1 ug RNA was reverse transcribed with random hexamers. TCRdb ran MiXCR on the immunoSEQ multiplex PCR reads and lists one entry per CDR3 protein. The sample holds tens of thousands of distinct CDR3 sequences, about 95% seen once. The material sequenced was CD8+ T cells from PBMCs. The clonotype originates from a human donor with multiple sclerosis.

CDR3 loop: CASSLGRTANYGYTF. The CDR3 DNA is TGTGCCAGCAGCTTAGGCAGGACAGCGAACTATGGCTACACCTTC. The J gene is TRBJ1-2, the V gene TRBV7-9; a possible D gene is TRBD1 (6 bases). This CDR3 is 15 amino acids long. Trimming pared 1 base from V and 2 bases from J, leaving 11 bases between. The germline gives CDR1 SEHNR, CDR2 FQNEAQ (reference sequence). The full variable domain, with the rest looked up from reference TRBV7-9 and TRBJ1-2, is DTGVSQNPRHKITKRGQNVTFRCDPISEHNRLYWYRQTLGQGPEFLTYFQNEAQLEKSRLLSDRFSAERPKGSFSTLEIQRTEQGDSAMYLCASSLGRTANYGYTFGSGTRLTVV.